These 29 T cell receptor beta chains share one sample of origin, sequenced in a study of T-cell reconstitution after alpha-beta-depleted transplantation in children. It was with unique molecular identifiers that the TCRbeta library was prepared. TCRdb recomputed calls from the PCR reads with MiXCR, one row per CDR3 protein. The data show 7,500 to 10,000 distinct CDR3 sequences, about 12% seen once. The specimen comprised PBMCs, mostly from graft donor cells, sampled 60 days after TCRalphabeta/CD19-depleted stem cell transplant. These receptors were collected from a patient under 10 years old who had a stem cell transplant for inherited bone marrow failure, so the T cells may come from the graft donor.

The chain carries TRBV5-8 and TRBJ2-5, with D maybe TRBD1 (6 bases). The CDR3 length is 15 residues. CDR1 SGHTS and CDR2 YDEGEE come from the germline V gene. The V end lost 8 bases, the J end lost 5 bases, and 22 bases lay between the germline ends. In DNA, the CDR3 is TGTGCCAGGGGCCCCGGGATAGGGGGTCGGGAGACCCAGTACTTC. Translated: CARGPGIGGRETQYF. The full variable domain, rest sourced from reference TRBV5-8 and TRBJ2-5, is EAGVTQSPTHLIKTRGQQATLRCSPISGHTSVYWYQQALGLGLQFLLWYDEGEERNRGNFPPRFSGRQFPNYSSELNVNALELEDSALYLCARGPGIGGRETQYFGPGTRLLVL.

In this sample, this clonotype is medium-sized. The V gene is TRBV20-1, the J gene TRBJ2-3; 7 bases match TRBD2. V gave up 3 bases and J gave up 9 bases; unmatched junction bases: 0. Per the germline V gene, CDR1 is DFQATT and CDR2 is SNEGSKA (reference sequence). This CDR3 has 10 residues. CDR3: CSASSGTQYF. The CDR3 bases are TGCAGTGCTAGTAGCGGGACGCAGTATTTT.

This clonotype has a count of ten or more. The chain links TRBV4-3 to TRBJ2-7; 9 bases align to TRBD1. Germline CDR1 and CDR2: LGHNA and YSLEER. The CDR3 has 15 amino acids. V was clipped by 0 bases and J by 6 bases; unmatched bases: 6. CDR3 in amino acids: CASSQDSGTGTEQYF. DNA for the CDR3: TGCGCCAGCAGCCAAGACTCCGGGACAGGGACCGAGCAGTACTTC.

This clonotype was recorded many times. J is TRBJ1-1 and V is TRBV7-2; D is perhaps TRBD1 (5 bases). The CDR3 sequence is 15 residues long. The germline gives CDR1 SGHTA, CDR2 FQGNSA. V lost 4 bases to trimming and J lost 4 bases, with 16 bases between them. The CDR3 nucleotides read TGTGCCAGCAGCTCGTCGTCGGGGGGGTCCACTGAAGCTTTCTTT. This sequence encodes CASSSSSGGSTEAFF.

This clonotype was seen repeatedly, ten times or more. This sequence joins TRBV27 and TRBJ2-1; TRBD2 matches 7 bases. Trimming removed 4 bases from V and 8 bases from J; junction bases left unmatched: 11. Germline V lookup: CDR1 MNHEY, CDR2 SMNVEV (reference sequence). CDR3 size: 15 residues. As DNA, the CDR3 is TGTGCCAGCAGTTCCCTATCCGGGAGGAGGTATGAGCAGTTCTTC. Translated: CASSSLSGRRYEQFF.

This clonotype was counted ten times or more. The genes are TRBV12-3 or TRBV12-4 and TRBJ2-7, with 9 bases lining up with TRBD1. J was trimmed by 4 bases and V by 1 base; bases with no gene match: 17. This CDR3 has 19 amino acids. The CDR3 DNA sequence: TGTGCCAGCAGTTTAGGAGACGGACAGGGGCGAGGGAGGGGGTACGAGCAGTACTTC. Translation: CASSLGDGQGRGRGYEQYF.

This clonotype was observed at least ten times. The chain uses TRBV9 and TRBJ1-2; 9 bases are shared with TRBD1. This CDR3 spans 15 amino acids. In germline, CDR1 is SGDLS, CDR2 YYNGEE. V shed 2 bases and J 6 bases; nucleotides not matched to a gene: 8. This CDR3 reads CASSVQQGAIHGYTF. CDR3 DNA sequence: TGTGCCAGCAGCGTCCAACAGGGGGCAATACATGGCTACACCTTC.

This clonotype was counted many times. The CDR3 is CASSPSTGPNSPLHF. CDR3 sequence (DNA): TGTGCCAGCAGCCCTTCGACAGGGCCTAATTCACCCCTCCACTTT. V is TRBV5-5 and J is TRBJ1-6, with 7 positions matching TRBD1. Per germline, CDR1 SGHKS and CDR2 YYEKEE (reference sequence). The trim removed 4 bases at V and 6 bases at J, leaving 7 bases unmatched. The CDR3 length is 15 residues.

This clonotype turned up a few times. This rearrangement joins TRBV24-1 to TRBJ2-1, with D maybe TRBD2 (5 bases). CDR1 is KGHDR and CDR2 is SFDVKD in the germline V gene. The CDR3 contains 14 residues. CDR3 loop: CGASEAGGFQEQFF. CDR3 coding DNA: TGTGGGGCCAGTGAGGCGGGTGGGTTCCAAGAGCAGTTCTTC.

There are many counts of this clonotype. The J gene is TRBJ1-2, the V gene TRBV28; D is unresolved. Germline values: CDR1 MDHEN, CDR2 SYDVKM. V was trimmed by 1 base and J by 3 bases, leaving 6 bases between them. The CDR3 is 13 amino acids. The DNA for the CDR3 is TGTGCCAGCAGTTTATCGACGGACTATGGCTACACCTTC. Translation: CASSLSTDYGYTF.

This clonotype was recorded many times. V usage is TRBV6-2 or TRBV6-3 and J usage is TRBJ2-7, with a weak D call TRBD1 (6 bases). The CDR3 spans 13 residues. Trimming removed 0 bases at V and 6 bases at J, with 9 bases between. The germline V gene has CDR1 MNHEY and CDR2 SVGEGT. The CDR3 nucleotides are TGTGCCAGCAGTTACTCCCCAGGGGCCGAGCAGTACTTC. This encodes CASSYSPGAEQYF.

This clonotype occurred many times. The rearrangement joins TRBV4-2 to TRBJ2-2; 10 positions agree with TRBD2. Per the germline V gene, CDR1 is LGHNA and CDR2 is YNFKEQ. The CDR3 totals 15 residues. Trimming took 4 bases from V and 7 from J; bases not matched to a gene: 6. CDR3 residues: CASSPLAGEDGELFF. The CDR3, as DNA: TGTGCCAGCAGCCCCCTAGCGGGAGAGGACGGGGAGCTGTTTTTT.

At least ten counts were recorded for this clonotype. V is TRBV4-1 and J is TRBJ2-2, with 14 bases identical to TRBD2. The CDR3 has 24 amino acids. Trimming at V came to 1 base and at J to 0 bases, leaving 19 bases not matched to a gene. Germline-derived CDR1 and CDR2 are MGHRA and YSYEKL. The CDR3 sequence: CASSQGHGLAGGVDSLPNTGELFF. The CDR3 coding sequence is TGCGCCAGCAGCCAAGGACACGGACTAGCGGGAGGAGTCGATTCCCTTCCGAACACCGGGGAGCTGTTTTTT.

This clonotype was seen at least ten times. This rearrangement joins TRBV4-3 to TRBJ2-3; 9 positions match TRBD2. Germline CDR1 and CDR2: LGHNA and YSLEER. The CDR3 runs 18 residues. The V and J ends lost 0 bases and 3 bases, in that order; junction bases with no gene match: 10. The CDR3 here is CASSQDGAGGILTDTQYF. The CDR3, as DNA: TGCGCCAGCAGCCAAGATGGAGCGGGGGGCATTTTGACAGATACGCAGTATTTT.

This clonotype was recorded at least ten times. The chain recombines TRBV29-1 with TRBJ1-2; D is uncertain. Trimming shortened V by 5 bases and J by 5 bases, and 6 bases separated the two germline ends. The CDR3 consists of 10 residues. Germline V gives CDR1 SQVTM, CDR2 ANQGSEA. CDR3 protein: CSVLKYGYTF. The CDR3 region has the DNA TGCAGCGTTCTCAAGTATGGCTACACCTTC.

Ten or more counts support this clonotype. V is TRBV6-5 and J is TRBJ2-2; 10 bases agree with TRBD1. V trimming: 4 bases; J trimming: 5 bases; junction bases outside the gene matches: 1. The CDR3 has 14 amino acids. The germline V gene has CDR1 MNHEY and CDR2 SVGAGI. The CDR3 DNA sequence: TGTGCCAGCAGTTGGGACAGGGGAACCGGGGAGCTGTTTTTT. Translated: CASSWDRGTGELFF.

This clonotype was counted many times. The chain carries TRBV3-1 and TRBJ2-1; 7 bases line up with TRBD2. The germline V gene encodes CDR1 LGHDT and CDR2 YNNKEL (reference sequence). The trim removed 1 base at V and 0 bases at J, leaving 3 bases unmatched. The CDR3 has 16 amino acids. CDR3 amino acids: CASSQVGGSSYNEQFF. The CDR3 region has the DNA TGTGCCAGCAGCCAAGTTGGCGGGAGCTCCTACAATGAGCAGTTCTTC.

This clonotype appeared many times. In DNA form, the CDR3 reads TGTGCCAGCAGCTTATTTATGAACACTGAAGCTTTCTTT. Its translation: CASSLFMNTEAFF. J is TRBJ1-1 and V is TRBV7-9, with D hard to call. CDR1 is SEHNR and CDR2 is FQNEAQ in the germline V gene (reference sequence). Trimming removed 2 bases from V and 0 bases from J, with 4 bases in between. CDR3 length equals 13 residues.

There are many counts of this clonotype. J is TRBJ2-5 and V is TRBV5-1; TRBD2 is a possible D gene (6 bases). Trimming removed 1 base at V and 14 bases at J, with 21 bases between. Germline CDR1 SGHRS, CDR2 YFSETQ. The CDR3 length is 14 residues. The CDR3: CASSLFSTARDCYF. Written as DNA, the CDR3 is TGCGCCAGCAGCTTGTTTTCAACCGCCCGGGACTGCTACTTC.

This clonotype was observed many times. The chain is built from TRBV7-2 and TRBJ2-7, with D possibly being TRBD1 (6 bases). Germline V gene data show CDR1 as SGHTA and CDR2 as FQGNSA. The V gene lost 3 bases and the J gene lost 4 bases, with 10 bases spanning the gap. The length of the CDR3 is 13 residues. CDR3 protein: CASSFTGQYEQYF. The CDR3 DNA reads as TGTGCCAGCAGCTTTACAGGGCAATACGAGCAGTACTTC.

In this sample, this clonotype turned up many times. This rearrangement joins TRBV5-1 to TRBJ2-5; weak D call: TRBD2 (5 bases). Germline-derived CDR1 and CDR2 are SGHRS and YFSETQ. The germline V and J ends were trimmed by 5 bases and 0 bases, with 14 bases remaining between them. CDR3 size: 15 residues. The chain's CDR3 is CASRWTWAYQETQYF. The CDR3 nucleotides read TGCGCCAGCAGATGGACTTGGGCGTACCAAGAGACCCAGTACTTC.

In this sample, this clonotype turned up many times. The CDR3 nucleotides are TGCAGTGCTAGGACAGGGGGCTACTATGGCTACACCTTC. This codes for CSARTGGYYGYTF. This chain links TRBV20-1 with TRBJ1-2; TRBD1 matches at 10 bases. The germline V gene has CDR1 DFQATT and CDR2 SNEGSKA (reference sequence). J was trimmed by 3 bases and V by 3 bases; bases with no gene match: 1. The CDR3 extends over 13 amino acids.

This clonotype showed up many times. The chain employs TRBV2 and TRBJ2-1; D remains unclear. The CDR3 has 15 residues. Trimming cost V 0 bases and J 5 bases, with 11 bases left between them. CDR1 and CDR2 from the germline V gene are SNHLY and FYNNEI. The CDR3 reads CASSEARTANNEQFF. In nucleotides, the CDR3 is TGTGCCAGCAGTGAAGCCCGGACCGCAAACAATGAGCAGTTCTTC.

There are many counts of this clonotype. V gene TRBV7-2 combines with J gene TRBJ1-2; perhaps TRBD1 as D (6 bases). This CDR3 contains 14 residues. Trimming stripped 1 base from V and 8 bases from J, with 14 bases between. The germline V gene encodes CDR1 SGHTA and CDR2 FQGNSA. CDR3 sequence (DNA): TGTGCCAGCAGCTTAGAACAGGGTTATGGCGGCTACACCTTC. This encodes CASSLEQGYGGYTF.

This clonotype occurred many times. CDR3 region: CASSLPGKQGYEQYF. The CDR3 nucleotides read TGCGCCAGCAGCTTGCCCGGCAAACAAGGATACGAGCAGTACTTC. This chain connects TRBV5-1 to TRBJ2-7; D uncertain. Trimming cost V 1 base and J 4 bases, with 15 bases left between them. CDR1 SGHRS and CDR2 YFSETQ come from the germline V gene. The CDR3 spans 15 residues.

CDR3 loop: CASRDPPAAGGLQFF. Written as DNA, the CDR3 is TGCGCCAGCAGAGATCCACCGGCAGCGGGGGGCCTTCAGTTCTTC. J is TRBJ2-1 and V is TRBV4-1, with 9 bases that match TRBD2. CDR3 length: 15 amino acids. CDR1 is MGHRA and CDR2 is YSYEKL in the germline V gene. V lost 6 bases and J lost 13; bases outside the gene matches: 16.

This clonotype came up many times. The V gene is TRBV29-1, the J gene TRBJ2-7; tentatively, D is TRBD1 (6 bases). Germline V gene lookup returns CDR1 SQVTM and CDR2 ANQGSEA. The CDR3 is 14 residues long. Trimming cost V 6 bases and J 2 bases, with 17 bases left between them. The CDR3 sequence is CSVSYLQGPYEQYF. The CDR3 DNA reads as TGCAGCGTGTCTTACCTACAGGGCCCCTACGAGCAGTACTTC.

Many counts were recorded for this clonotype. The chain uses TRBV27 and TRBJ2-5, with TRBD2 matching 12 bases. This CDR3 has 16 amino acids. Germline lookup yields CDR1 MNHEY and CDR2 SMNVEV (reference sequence). V shed 6 bases, J shed 6 bases, and the junction held 11 bases outside the gene matches. CDR3 sequence: CASSRLAGVVRKTQYF. In nucleotides, the CDR3 is TGTGCCAGCAGCCGACTAGCGGGAGTTGTACGAAAGACCCAGTACTTC.

In this sample, this clonotype turned up many times. This chain uses TRBV20-1 with TRBJ1-1; 7 bases agree with TRBD1. CDR1 and CDR2 (germline): DFQATT, SNEGSKA (reference sequence). V shed 6 bases, J shed 3 bases, and the junction held 4 bases outside the gene matches. CDR3 length equals 12 residues. The CDR3, as DNA: TGCAGTGCCTACAGGGGAGACACTGAAGCTTTCTTT. Its translation is CSAYRGDTEAFF.